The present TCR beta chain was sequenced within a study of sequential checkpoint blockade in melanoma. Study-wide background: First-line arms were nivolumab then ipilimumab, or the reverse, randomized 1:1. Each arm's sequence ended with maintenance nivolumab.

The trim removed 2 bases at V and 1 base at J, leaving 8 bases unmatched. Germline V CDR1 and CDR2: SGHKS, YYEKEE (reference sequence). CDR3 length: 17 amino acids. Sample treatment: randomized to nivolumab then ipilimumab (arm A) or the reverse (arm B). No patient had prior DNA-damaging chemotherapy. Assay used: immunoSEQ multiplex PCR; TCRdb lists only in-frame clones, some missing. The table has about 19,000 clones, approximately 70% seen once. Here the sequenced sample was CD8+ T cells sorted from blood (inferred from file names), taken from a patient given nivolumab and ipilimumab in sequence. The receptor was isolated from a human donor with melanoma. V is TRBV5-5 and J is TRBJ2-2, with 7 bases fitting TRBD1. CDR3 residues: CASSFLPGQMNTGELFF. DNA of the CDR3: TGTGCCAGCAGCTTTCTCCCGGGACAGATGAACACCGGGGAGCTGTTTTTT. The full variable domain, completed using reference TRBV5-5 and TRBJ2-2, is DAGVTQSPTHLIKTRGQQVTLRCSPISGHKSVSWYQQVLGQGPQFIFQYYEKEERGRGNFPDRFSARQFPNYSSELNVNALLLGDSALYLCASSFLPGQMNTGELFFGEGSRLTVL.